This TCR beta chain came from a study of a mutant IDH1 vaccine in newly diagnosed glioma. Study in general: Treated patients had a mean age of approximately 40 years and an approximately 62% male, approximately 38% female split. Earlier treatment was radiotherapy, temozolomide, or both, with most getting both. General study results and limits: Patients showed vaccine-induced immune responses at a rate of about 93%.

This table comes from immunoSEQ multiplex PCR, and its TCRdb copy is limited to in-frame clones, with some not included. The table records over 55,000 clones, 85% to 90% of them present only once. Time point denoted: week 5, during vaccination. It was 300 ug of mutant IDH1 20-mer peptide that made up each vaccine dose, given with topical imiquimod. Germline lookup yields CDR1 SGHRS and CDR2 YFSETQ. There are 14 residues in the CDR3. V dropped 0 bases and J dropped 4 bases, with 8 bases sitting between them. About this clone itself: The antigen remains unidentified.

The chain is built from TRBV5-1 and TRBJ1-3, with D unclear. The origin of this receptor is a woman between 35 and 50 years old with glioma. The starting material was PBMCs, obtained from a glioma patient whose treatment included an IDH1 peptide vaccine. CDR3 nucleotides: TGCGCCAGCAGCTTGGCCGGTCGGGGAAACACCATATATTTT. Protein: CASSLAGRGNTIYF.